The clone carrying this T cell receptor (beta chain) was detected once. In the source study's methods: Reference gene primer amplification gave estimated nucleated cell counts. Using immunoSEQ multiplex PCR, the repertoire was profiled, and TCRdb retains in-frame clones only, with some absent. V and J calls and clone size are copied from that table; D and trimming were computed from the DNA. The sample holds 75,000 to 85,000 clones, approximately 81% seen once. Per germline, CDR1 MNHEY and CDR2 SVGAGI. V shed 5 bases, J shed 1 base, and the junction held 5 bases outside the gene matches. The CDR3 loop spans 15 amino acids. Followed over time, Seattle patients had been enrolled while infection was active. The data belong to a study of blood T cell repertoires in COVID-19. Looking at the study overall: The cDNA or gDNA used as material had been derived from T cells, B-cell-depleted T cells, or PBMCs.

Sequencing was carried out using peripheral blood. V and J are TRBV6-5 and TRBJ2-7; 10 bases line up with TRBD1. The origin of this receptor is a man between 60 and 75 years old with COVID-19, enrolled during active disease. The CDR3 DNA is TGTGCCAGCAGTAACCGGGACAGGGGATCCTACGAGCAGTACTTC. This translates into CASSNRDRGSYEQYF.